This TCR beta chain was obtained from a study of tumor-infiltrating lymphocytes in glioblastoma multiforme (dated by TCRdb to 2015 to 2018). General notes on the study: To find out whether intratumoral genomic heterogeneity fosters TIL diversity, the study jointly investigated somatic mutations, TIL diversity and immune response activity. What the research found in general, with its limitations: Generalizability was limited because only one glioblastoma patient was included in the TCR and somatic mutation analysis. T cells were not sorted into functional subsets, which the authors noted as a future improvement. Clone frequencies may be distorted by RNA-based TCR sequencing because unequal numbers of TCR transcripts are carried by T cells.

The AllPrep DNA/RNA mini kit was used to purify genomic DNA and total RNA at the same time from each of the approximately ten tumor samples. All RNA had OD 260/280 ratios above 1.9 and RNA integrity numbers above 6.5. Using a modified ARM-PCR protocol with multiple V-beta primers and a C-beta primer, the team built TCRB libraries from RNA through three nested multiplex PCR rounds. TCRB-specific cDNA was synthesized from 0.5 to 0.6 ug total RNA with ProtoScript II Reverse Transcriptase and a C-beta primer. For the TCRB libraries, no unique molecular identifiers were described. In the third PCR, barcodes and adapters were added over roughly 25 cycles using Deep VentR (exo-) polymerase, and bands of 250-500 bp were then gel purified. An Illumina HiSeq 2500 generating 250 bp paired-end reads was used to sequence the TCRB libraries. Concerning the study's data processing: Trimmomatic was used to clean reads, FLASH to merge reads, MiGEC to assign V, D and J segments, and VDJtools to perform the analysis. VDJtools was used to calculate the Shannon-Wiener diversity index, which quantified repertoire diversity. TCRdb took the public reads, trimmed them with fastp at Q25, ran MiXCR for clone calling and kept in-frame beta chains. Each entry merges the rows of one CDR3 protein and shows their most common DNA and genes. TCRdb assigned the V and J calls; the authors' analysis was not used. This sample lists about 32,000 distinct CDR3 sequences; more than 55% were detected once. The top ten hold roughly 33% of the sample.

A note on this clonotype: Its target antigen remains unknown. Base qualities are not at hand, and no much larger clone is one base apart.

The junction shows trimming of 3 bases on V and 9 bases on J, plus 15 bases between the germline ends. The CDR3 sequence holds 13 residues, the cysteine and phenylalanine included. Of all the DNA, just the CDR3 is kept, 39 bases in frame from base 1. In the germline V gene, CDR1 corresponds to SQVTM and CDR2 to ANQGSEA. The sequenced sample was brain tumor tissue. Rearrangement joined TRBV29-1 to TRBJ2-1; the D gene is unclear. The origin of this receptor is a male donor with glioblastoma. The DNA is TGCAGCGTTGACAGCGTAACTTTTGGTGAGCAGTTCTTC. Translated, this is CSVDSVTFGEQFF.